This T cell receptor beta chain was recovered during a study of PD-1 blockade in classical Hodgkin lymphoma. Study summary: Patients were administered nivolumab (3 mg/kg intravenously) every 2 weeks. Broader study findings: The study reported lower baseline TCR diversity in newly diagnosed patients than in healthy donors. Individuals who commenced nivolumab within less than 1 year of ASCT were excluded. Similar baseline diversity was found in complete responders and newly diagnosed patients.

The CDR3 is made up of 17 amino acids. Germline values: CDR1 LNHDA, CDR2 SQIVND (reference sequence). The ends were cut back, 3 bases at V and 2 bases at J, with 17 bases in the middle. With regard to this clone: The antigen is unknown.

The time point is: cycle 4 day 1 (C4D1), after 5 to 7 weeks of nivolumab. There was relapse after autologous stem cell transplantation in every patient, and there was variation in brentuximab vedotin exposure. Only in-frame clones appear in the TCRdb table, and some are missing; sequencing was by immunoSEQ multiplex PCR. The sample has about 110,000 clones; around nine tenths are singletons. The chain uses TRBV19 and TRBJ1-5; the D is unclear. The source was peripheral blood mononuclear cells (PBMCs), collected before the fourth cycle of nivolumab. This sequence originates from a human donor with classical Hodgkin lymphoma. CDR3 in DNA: TGTGCCAGTAGTATTTATCGTGTCAGCCGGGGCAATCAGCCCCAGCATTTT. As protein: CASSIYRVSRGNQPQHF.